This T cell receptor beta chain was identified during a study of OX40 agonist ivuxolimab in advanced cancers. Study background: Patients' therapy was ivuxolimab, an antibody that acts as an agonist of OX40 (CD134).

Sequencing was performed with immunoSEQ multiplex PCR; in TCRdb, only in-frame clones are kept and a portion is missing. There are 95,000 to 150,000 clones in the sample; 85% to 95% occur only once, and less than 0.2% lies in the top ten. The germline V gene has CDR1 KGHSH and CDR2 LQKENI. Losses at the gene ends were 4 bases for V and 1 base for J; bases not matched to a gene: 6. The CDR3 length is 15 residues. This chain uses TRBV18 with TRBJ2-7, with 8 bases that match TRBD1. The sample consisted of CD4+ or CD8+ T cells sorted from blood, taken in a trial of the OX40 agonist ivuxolimab. The source is an adult with an advanced solid tumor such as melanoma, head and neck, liver or kidney cancer. The CDR3 spells CASSLVQGASYEQYF. CDR3 nucleotides: TGTGCCAGCTCACTAGTTCAGGGGGCTTCCTACGAGCAGTACTTC.